This T cell receptor beta chain was captured by sequencing in a study of shared clonotypes between healthy human individuals. Study background: Each donor's CD8 memory used one plate, CD8 naive two, each CD4 subset three. Points from the study as a whole: Clonotypes which were not shared had lower generation probabilities than clonotypes that all four donors shared.

A word on this clone: Its antigen is as yet unknown.

Assay used: immunoSEQ multiplex PCR; TCRdb lists only in-frame clones, some missing. This sample yields about 2.3 million clones, of which around 92% are seen a single time; 0.37% belongs to the top ten. Germline V CDR1 and CDR2: SGHRS, YFSETQ. Trimming removed 3 bases from V and 6 bases from J, with 20 bases in between. The CDR3 spans 16 residues. The material sequenced was naive CD4+ T cells from PBMCs. Subset: CD45RA+ positively selected. The chain combines TRBV5-1 with TRBJ2-3; a weak D match, TRBD2 (5 bases). The source of this sequence is a man younger than 35 in good health. Some clones in this sample may be carry-over from other donors' samples. DNA for the CDR3: TGCGCCAGCAGCTGGGCGGTCCGGCGGGCTTTGGATACGCAGTATTTT. The encoded protein is CASSWAVRRALDTQYF.